Sequencing of this T cell receptor beta chain was carried out in a study of T cells in localized non-small cell lung cancer. Regarding this clone: Its antigen is still unknown.

This CDR3 comprises 16 residues. V was pared by 0 bases and J by 1 base, with 9 bases between. From germline, CDR1 is MNHEY and CDR2 SVGAGI. Study-level findings and limits: Across samples, adjacent lung featured a median roughly 50 of the top 100 tumor clones.

TCRdb's table, derived via immunoSEQ multiplex PCR, lists solely in-frame clones and lacks some. The table records 45,000 to 70,000 clones, roughly 90% of them present only once. The gene calls are TRBV6-5 and TRBJ2-2; possible D gene TRBD1, 5 bases. The specimen comprised peripheral blood, sampled before any cancer treatment. The clonotype comes from a woman aged 40 to 75 with stage I lung adenocarcinoma. The CDR3 loop reads CASSYSPQGNTGELFF. In DNA, the CDR3 is TGTGCCAGCAGTTACTCGCCCCAGGGGAACACCGGGGAGCTGTTTTTT.